This TCR beta chain was captured by sequencing in a study of cytomegalovirus exposure and HLA in healthy donors. Study overall: Tens of millions of unique TCRs from HLA-typed donors were held in an early data release. Among 398 genotyped donors, about 83% fell in the Caucasian-associated ancestry cluster.

For this clone: The antigen remains undetermined. Other DNA sequences in the same sample also yield this CDR3.

The germline V and J ends were trimmed by 3 bases and 5 bases, with 13 bases remaining between them. The CDR3 is 14 residues long. Germline lookup yields CDR1 LGHNT and CDR2 FRNRAP. Whole-study findings and limits: Trimming of TCR beta V- and J-genes showed a link, identified in a later analysis, to a missense DCLRE1C variant. An apparent linkage of common viral pathogens to several of the most significant clusters emerged in a later analysis.

13 Jbeta primers and 60 Vbeta primers were used for the PCR. Only in-frame clones appear in the TCRdb table, and some are missing; sequencing was by immunoSEQ multiplex PCR. The table includes under 200,000 clones, around 79% detected once. The clonotype originates from a woman aged 40-49 years in good health and CMV-seropositive. The chain is built from TRBV12-5 and TRBJ1-1, with TRBD1 as a possible D gene (5 bases). Sequencing input: PBMCs. DNA for the CDR3: TGTGCTAGTGGTTTCGGTCAGGGATGGACTGAAGCTTTCTTT. Protein product: CASGFGQGWTEAFF.